Listed below are T cell receptor beta chains from one sample, sequenced in a study of a mutant IDH1 vaccine in newly diagnosed glioma. Measured with immunoSEQ multiplex PCR; TCRdb has only the in-frame clones, and not every one. The sample lists about 67,000 clones; 80% to 90% were seen once. Sequencing was performed on peripheral blood mononuclear cells (PBMCs), taken from a glioma patient treated with radiotherapy, temozolomide or both. The receptors come from a woman between 18 and 30 years old with glioma. Some clones in this sample may be carry-over from other donors' samples. The CDR3 runs from the conserved cysteine through the conserved F or W. Each record gives: clone size, V gene, D gene, J gene, CDR3 DNA, CDR3 protein. A D gene is named only where the DNA matches it firmly. Part of the rows lack a size; the others show once, few, many or a class for expanded clones.

>.|TRBV5-1|.|TRBJ2-3
TGCGCCAGCAGCCCGTGGAGGGCAAGGGATTCTAGCACAGATACGCAGTATTTT
CASSPWRARDSSTDTQYF
>once|TRBV9|.|TRBJ1-6
TGTGCCAGCAGCGTAGGACCGGCCGTTACAGGTTCACCCCTCCACTTT
CASSVGPAVTGSPLHF
>few|TRBV11-2|.|TRBJ2-5
TGTGCCAGCAGCTTAGGGCCCCAACACCAAGAGACCCAGTACTTC
CASSLGPQHQETQYF
>.|TRBV15|.|TRBJ1-5
TGTGCCACCAGCAGAGATCTAGGAGGGCTCGGGAGCAATCAGCCCCAGCATTTT
CATSRDLGGLGSNQPQHF
>.|TRBV10-3|.|TRBJ2-5
TGTGCCATCAGTGGGGGGGTCACGATGAGGCAAGAGACCCAGTACTTC
CAISGGVTMRQETQYF
>.|TRBV7-7|TRBD2|TRBJ2-7
TGTGCCATAGGGCGGGGGGTAGGCGAGCAGTACTTC
CAIGRGVGEQYF
>.|TRBV5-1|.|TRBJ1-2
TGCGCCAGCAGCTTGGCGGCCCTGGACTATGGCTACACCTTC
CASSLAALDYGYTF
>.|TRBV9|.|TRBJ1-1
TGTGCCAGCAGCGTAGCTGGGGGGGGGACTGAAGCTTTCTTT
CASSVAGGGTEAFF
>.|TRBV6-1|.|TRBJ1-4
TGTGCCAGCAGTGAAGATCTGGGGGATGAAAAACTGTTTTTT
CASSEDLGDEKLFF
>.|TRBV25-1|TRBD1|TRBJ1-2
TGTGCCAGCAGTCCCCCCGGAGACAGGGTACATGGCTACACCTTC
CASSPPGDRVHGYTF
>.|TRBV7-2|TRBD2|TRBJ2-7
TGTGCCAGCAGCTTAGAGGTGACTAGCGGCTACGAGCAGTACTTC
CASSLEVTSGYEQYF
>.|TRBV5-4|.|TRBJ2-3
TGTGCCAGCACCCCTAATGGAGGCACAGATACGCAGTATTTT
CASTPNGGTDTQYF
>.|TRBV5-6|TRBD1|TRBJ1-3
TGTGCCAGCAGCCCCACAGGGGGGACTGGAGGAAACACCATATATTTT
CASSPTGGTGGNTIYF
>.|TRBV5-6|TRBD2|TRBJ2-7
TGTGCCAGCAGCGTGGTGGGGGGGAGCGAGCAGTACTTC
CASSVVGGSEQYF
>.|TRBV4-3|TRBD1|TRBJ2-3
TGCGCCAGCAGCCAAGAGGACAGGGGGACAGATACGCAGTATTTT
CASSQEDRGTDTQYF
>.|TRBV19|.|TRBJ1-5
TGTGCCAGTACAACCCCCTTCGGGGATTCGTCGCATCAGCCCCAGCATTTT
CASTTPFGDSSHQPQHF
>.|TRBV5-1|.|TRBJ1-3
TGCGCCAGCAGCCCTCTCTACTCTGGAAACACCATATATTTT
CASSPLYSGNTIYF
>.|TRBV5-4|TRBD2|TRBJ2-5
TGTGCCAGCAGCTTGGGGACTAGCGGGAGTGGCGAGACCCAGTACTTC
CASSLGTSGSGETQYF